The 5 T cell receptor beta chains below come from one sample, sequenced in a study of early T cells in non-severe SARS-CoV-2 infection. TCRdb independently ran MiXCR on the 5' RACE reads; one entry per CDR3 protein. The sample consists of about 33,000 distinct CDR3 sequences, 4% to 5% of them appearing once. Sequencing was carried out using whole blood. The receptor set was obtained from an adult who was a healthcare worker with PCR-confirmed SARS-CoV-2 infection or an uninfected control (not recorded which).

There are many counts of this clonotype. This chain links TRBV5-1 with TRBJ1-4; D is unresolved. The CDR3 consists of 15 residues. The germline V gene encodes CDR1 SGHRS and CDR2 YFSETQ. V was cut by 0 bases and J by 3 bases, with 9 bases left in between. The CDR3 protein is CASSLGIGPNEKLFF. CDR3 nucleotides: TGCGCCAGCAGCTTGGGAATCGGCCCTAATGAAAAACTGTTTTTT.

This clonotype was found many times. The rearrangement uses TRBV10-3 and TRBJ1-3; D possibly corresponds to TRBD1 (6 bases). V lost 2 bases, J lost 1 base, and 12 bases lay in between. Germline V gives CDR1 ENHRY, CDR2 SYGVKD. There are 16 residues in the CDR3. Written as DNA, the CDR3 is TGTGCCATCAGTGAGCGACAAGGGGGATCTGGAAACACCATATATTTT. Translated: CAISERQGGSGNTIYF.

By share, this clonotype counts as medium-sized (0.01 to 0.1%). The chain links TRBV3-1 to TRBJ1-6; D remains unclear. CDR3 size: 12 residues. V dropped 3 bases and J dropped 10 bases, with 7 bases sitting between them. Germline CDR1 LGHDT, CDR2 YNNKEL (reference sequence). CDR3 in DNA: TGTGCCAGCAGCCAGTCAGTCTCACCCCTCCACTTT. Translation: CASSQSVSPLHF.

The genes are TRBV6-1 and TRBJ2-7; D ambiguous. Germline CDR1 and CDR2: MNHNS and SASEGT. CDR3 size: 9 residues. V lost 3 bases, J lost 9 bases, and 3 bases lay in between. The CDR3 nucleotides read TGTGCCAGCAGTGAGGTGCAGTACTTC. Amino acid sequence: CASSEVQYF.

The count of this clonotype is one. This sequence joins TRBV6-2 or TRBV6-3 and TRBJ2-7, with 8 bases identical to TRBD1. V shed 6 bases and J 2 bases; nucleotides not matched to a gene: 6. Per the germline V gene, CDR1 is MNHEY and CDR2 is SVGEGT. This CDR3 comprises 14 residues. The CDR3 here is CASSDRQGTYEQYF. In DNA, the CDR3 is TGTGCCAGCAGCGATCGACAGGGGACCTACGAGCAGTACTTC.